This TCR beta chain was captured by sequencing in a study of metastatic and nonmetastatic thyroid tumors. Whole-study context: Malignant and benign thyroid patients had repertoires compared in peripheral blood and tumor or nodule tissue.

In the original processing: Researchers built a distant-metastasis classifier for papillary thyroid cancer that drew on CDR3 differences across clinicopathological groups. TCRdb re-called the PCR reads through MiXCR. The V and J calls shown here were made by TCRdb, not taken from the authors' results. There are about 23,000 clones in the sample; approximately 20% occur only once, and approximately 4.3% lies in the top ten. The CDR3 sequence is 14 residues long. V lost 4 bases and J lost 6; bases outside the gene matches: 4. This clone was seen repeatedly, ten times or more. The entire patient cohort was treatment-naive prior to thyroid surgery.

The chain recombines TRBV12-3 or TRBV12-4 with TRBJ1-5; 9 bases match TRBD1. Sample: blood. The sequence was collected from a male donor with papillary thyroid cancer or a benign thyroid nodule (not recorded which). Some clones in this sample may be carry-over from other donors' samples. The CDR3 coding sequence is TGTGCCAGCAGTTACAGACAGGGGGTTCAGCCCCAGCATTTT. It specifies CASSYRQGVQPQHF.